The 20 T cell receptor beta chains presented below share a single source sample, sequenced in a study of technical replicates of blood from a few donors. The method was immunoSEQ multiplex PCR; TCRdb's version includes in-frame clones alone and lacks a portion of them. The sample contains tens of thousands of clones, approximately 95% of which appear only once. The sample was T cells isolated from PBMCs. Source of these receptors: a human donor in good health.

In its sample, this clone was seen a few times. The rearrangement uses TRBV5-1 and TRBJ1-2; TRBD1 might be the D (5 bases). Trimming shortened V by 1 base and J by 1 base, and 8 bases separated the two germline ends. CDR3 size: 14 residues. Looked up from germline, CDR1 is SGHRS and CDR2 is YFSETQ. DNA of the CDR3: TGCGCCAGCAGCTTGTTCGGGGGTAACTATGGCTACACCTTC. This encodes CASSLFGGNYGYTF.

The CDR3 sequence is CASSVVGLAAGEQYF. The CDR3 DNA reads TGTGCCAGCAGCGTAGTGGGACTAGCGGCCGGCGAGCAGTACTTC. The chain joins TRBV9 to TRBJ2-7; 11 nucleotides agree with TRBD2. CDR3 length equals 15 residues. Germline assignment: CDR1 SGDLS and CDR2 YYNGEE. V shed 0 bases, J shed 6 bases, and the junction held 5 bases outside the gene matches.

This clone occurred once. The CDR3 loop reads CASSQVSVGNSGRVEQYF. CDR3 sequence (DNA): TGTGCCAGCAGCCAAGTTTCAGTGGGGAATAGCGGGAGGGTCGAGCAGTACTTC. The chain is built from TRBV4-2 and TRBJ2-7; 11 positions agree with TRBD2. The J segment lost 6 bases and the V segment lost 1 base, leaving 14 bases of the junction unmatched. From germline, CDR1 is LGHNA and CDR2 YNFKEQ. The CDR3 is 18 residues long.

The chain has TRBV28 and TRBJ2-1, with 10 bases fitting TRBD2. Germline CDR1 is MDHEN and CDR2 is SYDVKM. The trim removed 5 bases at V and 6 bases at J, leaving 7 bases unmatched. CDR3 length: 15 amino acids. This chain's CDR3 is CASSDPGLASNEQFF. The CDR3 nucleotides read TGTGCCAGCAGTGACCCGGGACTAGCGTCCAATGAGCAGTTCTTC. Full variable domain (outside the CDR3, taken from reference TRBV28 and TRBJ2-1): DVKVTQSSRYLVKRTGEKVFLECVQDMDHENMFWYRQDPGLGLRLIYFSYDVKMKEKGDIPEGYSVSREKKERFSLILESASTNQTSMYLCASSDPGLASNEQFFGPGTRLTVL.

The genes are TRBV7-9 and TRBJ2-3; D is uncertain. This CDR3 is 12 amino acids long. The V end lost 6 bases, the J end lost 4 bases, and 8 bases lay between the germline ends. Germline V CDR1 and CDR2: SEHNR, FQNEAQ (reference sequence). The CDR3 region is CASRSTADTQYF. CDR3 coding DNA: TGTGCCAGCAGAAGTACGGCAGATACGCAGTATTTT.

This clone was counted once. This chain joins TRBV7-6 and TRBJ1-5, with D possibly TRBD1 on 6 matching bases. Trimming pared 2 bases from V and 4 bases from J, leaving 12 bases between. From germline, CDR1 is SGHVS and CDR2 FNYEAQ. The CDR3 sequence is 15 residues long. In DNA, the CDR3 is TGTGCCAGCAGCTTACTAGGACAGATAAATCAGCCCCAGCATTTT. Translation: CASSLLGQINQPQHF.

This chain connects TRBV30 to TRBJ2-5; the D is unclear. The CDR3 loop spans 13 amino acids. CDR1 is GTSNPN and CDR2 is SVGIG in the germline V gene (reference sequence). V lost 0 bases and J lost 3, with 8 bases in between. DNA of the CDR3: TGTGCCTGGAGTGTACTCACAGAAGAGACCCAGTACTTC. Amino acids: CAWSVLTEETQYF.

The V call is TRBV30, the J call TRBJ2-3; TRBD2 agrees at 8 bases. This CDR3 contains 15 residues. J was trimmed by 3 bases and V by 3 bases; bases with no gene match: 8. Germline CDR1 is GTSNPN and CDR2 is SVGIG (reference sequence). In DNA form, the CDR3 reads TGTGCCTGGAGGGGGGGGAGCGGGAGTACAGATACGCAGTATTTT. This encodes CAWRGGSGSTDTQYF.

This sequence joins TRBV6-5 and TRBJ1-2; D unclear. V shed 6 bases and J shed 8 bases, with 19 bases lying between them. The CDR3 runs to 14 residues. From germline, CDR1 is MNHEY and CDR2 SVGAGI. The CDR3 is CASSRLQFPEGYTF. CDR3 sequence (DNA): TGTGCCAGCAGCCGTCTGCAATTCCCTGAGGGCTACACCTTC.

The chain carries TRBV13 and TRBJ2-5; possibly TRBD2 for D (6 bases). CDR3 length: 14 residues. CDR1 PRHDT and CDR2 FYEKMQ come from the germline V gene (reference sequence). The ends were cut back, 3 bases at V and 4 bases at J, with 12 bases in the middle. DNA of the CDR3: TGTGCCAGCAGCTTGAGACTAGAGGGAGAGACCCAGTACTTC. It yields the protein CASSLRLEGETQYF.

This chain joins TRBV4-3 and TRBJ2-1; 9 bases match TRBD2. CDR3 size: 19 residues. Germline lookup yields CDR1 LGHNA and CDR2 YSLEER. V dropped 0 bases and J dropped 5; count of bases not matched to a gene: 14. The CDR3 bases are TGCGCCAGCAGCCAAGACGTCGTTAGCGGGAGCTATCGGCACAATGAGCAGTTCTTC. Translation: CASSQDVVSGSYRHNEQFF.

The chain joins TRBV19 to TRBJ2-4; possibly TRBD2 for D (6 bases). V was pared by 3 bases and J by 16 bases, with 13 bases between. The CDR3 runs to 11 residues. CDR1 is LNHDA and CDR2 is SQIVND in the germline V gene (reference sequence). CDR3 DNA: TGTGCCAGTAGTATGTCGACTAGTCTCTACTTC. Protein product: CASSMSTSLYF. Supplemented by reference TRBV19 and TRBJ2-4, the full variable domain reads DGGITQSPKYLFRKEGQNVTLSCEQNLNHDAMYWYRQDPGQGLRLIYYSQIVNDFQKGDIAEGYSVSREKKESFPLTVTSAQKNPTAFYLCASSMSTSLYFGAGTRLSVL.

As to this clone: At one end the junction does not follow the germline gene, possibly because of a read error. This chain connects TRBV9 to TRBJ2-3; 11 nucleotides align to TRBD2. Germline CDR1 and CDR2: SGDLS and YYNGEE. This CDR3 contains 15 residues. DNA of the CDR3: TGTGCCAGCTGTCCTGGACTAGCGGGCACCGATACGCAGTATTTT. Translation gives CASCPGLAGTDTQYF.

The chain has TRBV18 and TRBJ2-7; 9 nucleotides align to TRBD1. J gave up 1 base and V 2 bases, and 9 bases lay outside the gene matches. Per the germline V gene, CDR1 is KGHSH and CDR2 is LQKENI. The CDR3 consists of 17 residues. CDR3 sequence (DNA): TGTGCCAGCTCACCATTGATACTGACAGGGGGATCCTACGAGCAGTACTTC. Translated, it gives CASSPLILTGGSYEQYF.

The rearrangement links TRBV18 to TRBJ2-7, with D maybe TRBD2 (6 bases). The V and J ends lost 3 bases and 2 bases respectively, with 14 bases between them. This CDR3 region has 15 residues. The V gene's germline CDR1 is KGHSH and CDR2 LQKENI. The CDR3, as DNA: TGTGCCAGCTCACCTTTTCGGGAGCGAGCCTACGAGCAGTACTTC. It codes for CASSPFRERAYEQYF.

The chain joins TRBV19 to TRBJ1-1; 7 nucleotides line up with TRBD1. The V segment lost 10 bases and the J segment 5 bases; nucleotides outside the gene matches: 7. Germline V gives CDR1 LNHDA, CDR2 SQIVND (reference sequence). The length of the CDR3 is 12 residues. CDR3 in amino acids: CATATGLTEAFF. In DNA form, the CDR3 reads TGTGCCACCGCGACAGGGCTAACTGAAGCTTTCTTT. Complete variable domain (other parts from reference TRBV19 and TRBJ1-1): DGGITQSPKYLFRKEGQNVTLSCEQNLNHDAMYWYRQDPGQGLRLIYYSQIVNDFQKGDIAEGYSVSREKKESFPLTVTSAQKNPTAFYLCATATGLTEAFFGQGTRLTVV.

CDR3: CAWSVSGRAIYEQYF. CDR3 nucleotides: TGTGCCTGGAGTGTCAGCGGGAGGGCCATCTACGAGCAGTACTTC. This chain joins TRBV30 and TRBJ2-7; 10 bases align to TRBD2. V lost 0 bases and J lost 3; bases outside the gene matches: 5. The CDR3 length is 15 residues. Germline CDR1 is GTSNPN and CDR2 is SVGIG (reference sequence).

The chain combines TRBV9 with TRBJ2-5; no reliable D call. The CDR3 length is 12 residues. Germline V gene sequence: CDR1 SGDLS, CDR2 YYNGEE. Trimming took 2 bases from V and 11 from J, leaving 13 bases between them. The CDR3, as DNA: TGTGCCAGCAGCGTCGAAGCGCTCCCTCAGTACTTC. It translates to CASSVEALPQYF.

The chain carries TRBV30 and TRBJ1-1, with D perhaps TRBD1 (6 bases). From germline, CDR1 is GTSNPN and CDR2 SVGIG (reference sequence). V dropped 5 bases and J dropped 9 bases, with 19 bases sitting between them. The CDR3 sequence is 13 residues long. CDR3 amino acids: CAWSGTPSSKAFF. The CDR3 DNA sequence: TGTGCCTGGTCAGGGACACCAAGCTCGAAAGCTTTCTTT.

The V and J genes are TRBV5-5 and TRBJ1-5; weak D call: TRBD1 (5 bases). The length of the CDR3 is 14 residues. The germline V and J ends were trimmed by 6 bases and 7 bases, with 17 bases remaining between them. Germline V gives CDR1 SGHKS, CDR2 YYEKEE (reference sequence). CDR3 coding DNA: TGTGCCAGCAACCCAGGGATCGTTGGGCAGCCCCAGCATTTT. It codes for CASNPGIVGQPQHF.